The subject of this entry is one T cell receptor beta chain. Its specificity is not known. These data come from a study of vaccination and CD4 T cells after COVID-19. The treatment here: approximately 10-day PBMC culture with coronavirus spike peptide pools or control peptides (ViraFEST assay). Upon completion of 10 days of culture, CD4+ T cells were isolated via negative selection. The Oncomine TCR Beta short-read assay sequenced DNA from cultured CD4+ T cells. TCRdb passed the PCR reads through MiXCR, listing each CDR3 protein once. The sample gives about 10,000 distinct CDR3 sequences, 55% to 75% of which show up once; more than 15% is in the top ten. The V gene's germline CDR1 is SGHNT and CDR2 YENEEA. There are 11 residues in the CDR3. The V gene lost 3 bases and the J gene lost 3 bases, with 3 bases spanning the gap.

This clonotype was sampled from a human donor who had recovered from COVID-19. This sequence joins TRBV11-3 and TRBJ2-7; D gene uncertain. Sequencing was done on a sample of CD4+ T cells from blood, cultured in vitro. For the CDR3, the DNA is TGTGCCAGCAGCTTCAACTACGAGCAGTACTTC. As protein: CASSFNYEQYF.